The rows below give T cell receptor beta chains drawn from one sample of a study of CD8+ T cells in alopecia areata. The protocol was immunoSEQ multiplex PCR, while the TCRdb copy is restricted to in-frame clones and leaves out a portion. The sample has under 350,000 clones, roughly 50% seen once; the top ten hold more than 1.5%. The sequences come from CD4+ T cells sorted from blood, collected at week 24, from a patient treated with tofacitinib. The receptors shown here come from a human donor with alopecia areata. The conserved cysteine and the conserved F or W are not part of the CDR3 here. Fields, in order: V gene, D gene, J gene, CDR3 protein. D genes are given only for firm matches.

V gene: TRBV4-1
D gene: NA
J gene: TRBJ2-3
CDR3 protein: ASSLHSTDTQY

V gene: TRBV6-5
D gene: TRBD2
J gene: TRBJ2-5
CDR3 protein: ASSRGGMGGETQY

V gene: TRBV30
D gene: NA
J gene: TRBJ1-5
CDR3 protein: AWTTHPQPQH

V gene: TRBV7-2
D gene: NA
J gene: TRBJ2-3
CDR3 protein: ASSSSPNTQY

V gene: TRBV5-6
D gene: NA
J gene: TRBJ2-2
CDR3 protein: ATRGLGQNTGELF

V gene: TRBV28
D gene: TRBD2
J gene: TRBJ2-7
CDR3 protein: ASSLWKKLAGTHEQY

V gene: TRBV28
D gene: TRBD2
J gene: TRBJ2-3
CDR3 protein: ASSQTSGFPDTQY

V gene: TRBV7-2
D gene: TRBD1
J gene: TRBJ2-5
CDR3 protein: ASSTTGAETQY

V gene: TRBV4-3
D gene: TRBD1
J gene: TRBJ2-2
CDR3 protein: ASSQKDRGGTGELF

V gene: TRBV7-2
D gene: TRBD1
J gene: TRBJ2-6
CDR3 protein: ASSPRTGWDVLT

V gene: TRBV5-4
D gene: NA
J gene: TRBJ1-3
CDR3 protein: ASSGRSETVGNTIY

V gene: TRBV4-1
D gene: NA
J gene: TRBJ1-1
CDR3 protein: ASSQDMRNTEAF

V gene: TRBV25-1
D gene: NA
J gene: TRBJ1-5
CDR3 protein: ASSETGANQPQH

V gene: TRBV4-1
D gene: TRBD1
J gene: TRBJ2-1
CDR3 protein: ASSQGRQGNEQF

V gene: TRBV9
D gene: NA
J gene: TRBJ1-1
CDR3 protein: ASSVGLRGGTEAF

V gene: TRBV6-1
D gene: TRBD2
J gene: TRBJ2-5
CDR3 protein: ASLVGLAGETQY

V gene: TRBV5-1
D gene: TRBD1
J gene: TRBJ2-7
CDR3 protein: ASSLTGEGEQY

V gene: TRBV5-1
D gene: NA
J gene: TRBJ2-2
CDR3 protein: ASSLASTGELF

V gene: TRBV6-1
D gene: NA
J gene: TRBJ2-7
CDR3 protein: ASSWGYEQY

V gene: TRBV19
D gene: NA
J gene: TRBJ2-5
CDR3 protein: ASSIGLGRDVETQY

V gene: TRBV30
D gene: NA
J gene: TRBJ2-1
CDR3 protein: AWSVQHWGTYNEQF

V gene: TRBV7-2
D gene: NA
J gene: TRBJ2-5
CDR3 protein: ASSRRVRRAETQY

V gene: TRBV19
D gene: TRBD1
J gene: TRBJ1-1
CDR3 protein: ASTIGTGGTEAF

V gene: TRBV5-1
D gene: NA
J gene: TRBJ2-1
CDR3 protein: ATQRGPSSDEQF

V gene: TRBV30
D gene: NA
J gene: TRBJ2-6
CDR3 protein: AWSLVSGANVLT

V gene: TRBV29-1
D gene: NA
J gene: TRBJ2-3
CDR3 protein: SVVGTDTQY

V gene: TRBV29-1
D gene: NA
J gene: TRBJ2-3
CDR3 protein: SVGLPLTDTQY

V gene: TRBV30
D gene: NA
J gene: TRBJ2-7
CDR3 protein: AWSPQGSYEQY

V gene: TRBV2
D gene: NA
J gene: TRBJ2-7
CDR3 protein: ASGPTLYEQY

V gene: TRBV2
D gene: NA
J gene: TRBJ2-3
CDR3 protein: ASSETGPQAADTQY

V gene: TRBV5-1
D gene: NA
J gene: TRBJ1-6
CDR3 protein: ASREESDNSPLH

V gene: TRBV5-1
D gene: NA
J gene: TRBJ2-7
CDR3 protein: ASRLQDRYEQY

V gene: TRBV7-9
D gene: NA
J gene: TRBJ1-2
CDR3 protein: ASSPEQSNYGYT

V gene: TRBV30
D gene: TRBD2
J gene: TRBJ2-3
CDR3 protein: AWSIAGSTDTQY

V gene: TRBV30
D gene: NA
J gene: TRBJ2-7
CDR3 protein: AWSVGLAGEQY

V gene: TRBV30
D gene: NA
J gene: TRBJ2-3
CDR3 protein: AWSRGTAGAPDTQY